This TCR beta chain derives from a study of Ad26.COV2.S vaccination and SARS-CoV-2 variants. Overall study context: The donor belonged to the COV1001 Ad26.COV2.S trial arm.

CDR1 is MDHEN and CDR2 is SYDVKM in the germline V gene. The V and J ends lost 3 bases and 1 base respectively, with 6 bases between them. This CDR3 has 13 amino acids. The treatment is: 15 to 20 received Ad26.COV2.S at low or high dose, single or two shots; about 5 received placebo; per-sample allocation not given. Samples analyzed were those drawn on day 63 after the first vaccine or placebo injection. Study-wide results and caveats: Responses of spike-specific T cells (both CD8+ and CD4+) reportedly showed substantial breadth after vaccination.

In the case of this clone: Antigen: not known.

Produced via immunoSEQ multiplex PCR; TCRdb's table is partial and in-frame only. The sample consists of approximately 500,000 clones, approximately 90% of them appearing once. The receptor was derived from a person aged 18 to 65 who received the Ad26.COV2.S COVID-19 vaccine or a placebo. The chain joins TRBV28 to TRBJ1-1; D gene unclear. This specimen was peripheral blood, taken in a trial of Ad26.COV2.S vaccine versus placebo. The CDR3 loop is CASSFGENTEAFF. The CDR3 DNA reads TGTGCCAGCAGTTTCGGAGAGAACACTGAAGCTTTCTTT.